These 3 T cell receptor beta chains came from one sample sequenced in a study of human T cells and chemical hapten exposure. TCRdb redid the calling of the RACE reads with MiXCR, one entry per CDR3 protein. There are roughly 180,000 distinct CDR3 sequences in the sample; about 22% occur only once, and 6.7% lies in the top ten. The sample's time point: patch test 1, 2 weeks after DPC sensitization. Noted treatment: therapeutic diphenylcyclopropenone sensitization with weekly scalp DPC. Source: whole blood, taken in connection with sensitization to the hapten diphenylcyclopropenone (DPC). The receptor set was obtained from a woman aged 45-59 years with alopecia areata. Some clones in this sample may be carry-over from other donors' samples.

The rearrangement joins TRBV28 to TRBJ1-2; D remains unclear. Trimming left V 4 bases short and J 8 bases short, with 17 bases between. This CDR3 spans 14 amino acids. Germline CDR1 is MDHEN and CDR2 is SYDVKM. Here the CDR3 DNA reads TGTGCCAGCAGTTCCCCTGCGGGGATTCGGGGCTACACCTTC. This encodes CASSSPAGIRGYTF.

This clonotype appeared a single time. The V call is TRBV30, the J call TRBJ1-1, with 8 positions matching TRBD1. Germline assignment: CDR1 GTSNPN and CDR2 SVGIG (reference sequence). The CDR3 runs to 13 residues. Unmatched junction bases numbered 3, after V lost 5 bases and J lost 1 base. Here the CDR3 DNA reads TGTGCCTGGGAGGGACAGGCGAACACTGAAGCTTTCTTT. Translation: CAWEGQANTEAFF.

This clonotype appeared many times. The chain combines TRBV20-1 with TRBJ2-5, with 10 bases identical to TRBD2. The V segment lost 4 bases and the J segment 5 bases; nucleotides outside the gene matches: 7. CDR3 length equals 14 residues. The germline CDR1 and CDR2 sequences are DFQATT and SNEGSKA (reference sequence). As DNA, the CDR3 is TGCAGTGCTAAGATAGCGGGAGGTGGGGAGACCCAGTACTTC. Residues: CSAKIAGGGETQYF.